Presented here are 30 T cell receptor beta chains from one specimen sequenced in a study of blood T cell repertoires in COVID-19. Generated by immunoSEQ multiplex PCR, the TCRdb table keeps only in-frame clones and is missing some. The sample gives 150,000 to 200,000 clones, 70% to 80% of which show up once; approximately 8% is in the top ten. Sequencing was carried out using peripheral blood. These receptors originate from a man in his sixties with acute or convalescent COVID-19.

This sequence joins TRBV3-1 (or the pseudogene TRBV3-2) and TRBJ1-2; the D is unclear. V was shortened by 1 base and J by 7 bases, with 10 bases between the two germline ends. In germline, CDR1 is LGHDT, CDR2 YNNKEL (reference sequence). The CDR3 totals 13 residues. The CDR3 loop is CASSQGFLRGYTF. CDR3 DNA sequence: TGTGCCAGCAGCCAAGGTTTTCTCCGTGGCTACACCTTC.

The rearrangement links TRBV15 to TRBJ2-1; a possible D gene is TRBD2 (5 bases). The CDR3 spans 14 residues. Trimming took off 4 bases at V and 3 bases at J, with 10 bases between the two ends. CDR1 is LNHNV and CDR2 is YYDKDF in the germline V gene (reference sequence). CDR3 in DNA: TGTGCCACCAGCAAACTTCGGGACTACAATGAGCAGTTCTTC. Its protein product is CATSKLRDYNEQFF.

The chain joins TRBV2 to TRBJ1-1; D gene uncertain. Trimming removed 4 bases from V and 5 bases from J, with 5 bases in between. CDR3 size: 11 residues. The germline gives CDR1 SNHLY, CDR2 FYNNEI. CDR3 in amino acids: CASSVKTEAFF. The CDR3 bases are TGTGCCAGCAGTGTCAAAACTGAAGCTTTCTTT.

This clone was seen repeatedly, ten times or more. The gene calls are TRBV7-9 and TRBJ1-1; D is undetermined. Trimming shortened V by 8 bases and J by 4 bases, and 11 bases separated the two germline ends. Germline V CDR1 and CDR2: SEHNR, FQNEAQ (reference sequence). This CDR3 has 12 residues. CDR3 DNA sequence: TGTGCCAGCCGGGAGGGATTCACTGAAGCTTTCTTT. Translated: CASREGFTEAFF.

The genes are TRBV9 and TRBJ2-2; D not certain. The CDR3 consists of 14 residues. Trimming took 4 bases from V and 4 from J, leaving 11 bases between them. Per germline, CDR1 SGDLS and CDR2 YYNGEE. Here the CDR3 reads CASSPDMSTGELFF. Here the CDR3 DNA reads TGTGCCAGCAGCCCAGACATGTCCACCGGGGAGCTGTTTTTT.

This clone is a singleton in its sample. The chain carries TRBV5-4 and TRBJ2-5, with 16 bases fitting TRBD2. The CDR3 covers 17 residues. Trimming removed 3 bases from V and 4 bases from J; junction bases left unmatched: 6. Germline values: CDR1 SGHNT, CDR2 YYREEE (reference sequence). The CDR3 bases are TGTGCCAGCAGCTCCGGGACTAGCGGGGGGGCTGGAGAGACCCAGTACTTC. Translating it yields CASSSGTSGGAGETQYF.

J is TRBJ1-2 and V is TRBV21-1; the table's TRBD1 call for D was not verified on the DNA. TRBV21-1 is a pseudogene locus. This CDR3 has 17 amino acids. The DNA for the CDR3 is TGTGCCAGCAGCAACTCCATAGGACAGGGGGTACCCTATGGCTACACCTTC. Protein: CASSNSIGQGVPYGYTF.

This clone appeared a few times. The chain employs TRBV19 and TRBJ2-1, with a possible D match to TRBD2 (6 bases). CDR1 and CDR2 (germline): LNHDA, SQIVND (reference sequence). The CDR3 covers 11 residues. V was pared by 6 bases and J by 12 bases, with 12 bases between. The CDR3 region has the DNA TGTGCCAGTAGAGACCGGGACTTGCAGTTCTTC. Protein sequence: CASRDRDLQFF.

Only one count was recorded for this clone. V is TRBV5-4 and J is TRBJ2-5, with 13 bases aligning to TRBD2. Germline assignment: CDR1 SGHNT and CDR2 YYREEE (reference sequence). The CDR3 has 14 amino acids. V trimming: 4 bases; J trimming: 13 bases; junction bases outside the gene matches: 10. The CDR3 DNA is TGTGCCAGCAGCGAGGGACTAGCGGGGACCACATTGTACTTC. Residues: CASSEGLAGTTLYF.

The chain employs TRBV4-3 and TRBJ2-3; 8 nucleotides match TRBD1. CDR1 is LGHNA and CDR2 is YSLEER in the germline V gene. Trimming took 0 bases from V and 3 from J; bases not matched to a gene: 5. This CDR3 is 16 amino acids long. The DNA for the CDR3 is TGCGCCAGCAGCCAAGATCAGGGGGCTACGACAGATACGCAGTATTTT. Translating gives CASSQDQGATTDTQYF.

The rearrangement links TRBV21-1 to TRBJ2-1; the listed D gene, TRBD2, was not tested against the DNA. TRBV21-1 is termed a pseudogene. This CDR3 has 19 amino acids. CDR3 in amino acids: CASSKGLLTFESNYNEQFF. As DNA, the CDR3 is TGTGCCAGCAGCAAAGGTTTACTTACCTTCGAGAGCAATTACAATGAGCAGTTCTTC.

The count of this clone is one. The J gene is TRBJ2-1, the V gene TRBV18, with 7 bases matching TRBD1. The ends lost 4 bases at V and 2 bases at J; junction bases unmatched: 5. The CDR3 spans 15 residues. Germline V lookup: CDR1 KGHSH, CDR2 LQKENI. CDR3 DNA: TGTGCCAGCTCACTACAGGGGACAACCTACAATGAGCAGTTCTTC. This sequence encodes CASSLQGTTYNEQFF.

The genes are TRBV5-4 and TRBJ2-3; 10 nucleotides align to TRBD1. CDR1 and CDR2 (germline): SGHNT, YYREEE (reference sequence). Losses at the gene ends were 4 bases for V and 5 bases for J; bases not matched to a gene: 7. The CDR3 consists of 15 residues. CDR3 sequence reads: CASSVGQGRGDTQYF. The CDR3 coding sequence is TGTGCCAGCAGCGTGGGACAGGGGAGGGGAGATACGCAGTATTTT.

The chain links TRBV2 to TRBJ1-2; tentatively, D is TRBD1 (5 bases). CDR1 and CDR2 from the germline V gene are SNHLY and FYNNEI. The CDR3 has 15 amino acids. Trimming took 7 bases from V and 2 from J, leaving 17 bases between them. The CDR3: CASIPPMTENYGYTF. In nucleotides, the CDR3 is TGTGCCAGCATTCCCCCTATGACAGAAAACTATGGCTACACCTTC.

The J gene is TRBJ1-2, the V gene TRBV6-5; 11 bases align to TRBD1. The ends lost 5 bases at V and 4 bases at J; junction bases unmatched: 3. CDR3 length: 14 residues. Germline assignment: CDR1 MNHEY and CDR2 SVGAGI. CDR3 sequence: CASSRDRGAYGYTF. The DNA for the CDR3 is TGTGCCAGCAGTCGGGACAGGGGGGCCTATGGCTACACCTTC.

This chain uses TRBV7-8 with TRBJ2-7; 8 bases align to TRBD1. This CDR3 comprises 15 residues. Germline loops: CDR1 SGHVS, CDR2 FQNEAQ. The V segment lost 6 bases and the J segment 4 bases; nucleotides outside the gene matches: 11. This CDR3 is CASRPLPDRDYEQYF. In nucleotides, the CDR3 is TGTGCCAGCAGGCCTTTACCGGACAGGGATTACGAGCAGTACTTC.

The chain links TRBV5-5 to TRBJ1-1; 8 nucleotides line up with TRBD1. Germline values: CDR1 SGHKS, CDR2 YYEKEE (reference sequence). The CDR3 extends over 16 amino acids. V was pared by 3 bases and J by 5 bases, with 12 bases of the junction left unmatched. CDR3 sequence: CASSSGPGQGGTEAFF. CDR3 nucleotide sequence: TGTGCCAGCAGCTCGGGACCTGGACAGGGCGGTACTGAAGCTTTCTTT.

The chain combines TRBV2 with TRBJ1-1, with 10 bases aligning to TRBD1. Per the germline V gene, CDR1 is SNHLY and CDR2 is FYNNEI. V dropped 6 bases and J dropped 5; count of bases not matched to a gene: 9. The length of the CDR3 is 15 residues. The CDR3 loop is CASRGTDRGSTEAFF. The CDR3 bases are TGTGCCAGCAGAGGAACGGACAGGGGGTCGACTGAAGCTTTCTTT.

J is TRBJ1-2 and V is TRBV9; 9 bases are shared with TRBD1. The CDR3 loop spans 13 amino acids. Germline V gene data show CDR1 as SGDLS and CDR2 as YYNGEE. V shed 4 bases, J shed 6 bases, and the junction held 4 bases outside the gene matches. The CDR3: CASSPGQGDGYTF. In DNA, the CDR3 is TGTGCCAGCAGCCCGGGACAGGGAGATGGCTACACCTTC.

DNA for the CDR3: TGTGCCAGCAGTCACCCCGGACAGGTGGGAAACACCATATATTTT. It codes for CASSHPGQVGNTIYF. The chain links TRBV6-6 to TRBJ1-3; 7 nucleotides align to TRBD1. Germline V gene data show CDR1 as MNHNY and CDR2 as SVGAGI (reference sequence). Germline trimming cut 5 bases from V and 4 bases from J; bases unmatched to any gene: 8. The CDR3 totals 15 residues.

The rearrangement uses TRBV2 and TRBJ2-3, with a possible D match to TRBD2 (6 bases). Germline CDR1 SNHLY, CDR2 FYNNEI. The CDR3 is 13 residues long. Trimming took 7 bases from V and 5 from J, leaving 13 bases between them. In DNA, the CDR3 is TGTGCCAGCAATACTCTCGGGAGAGATACGCAGTATTTT. Its translation: CASNTLGRDTQYF.

This sequence joins TRBV6-6 and TRBJ1-1; D ambiguous. Germline V gives CDR1 MNHNY, CDR2 SVGAGI (reference sequence). Trimming shortened V by 0 bases and J by 0 bases, and 8 bases separated the two germline ends. This CDR3 has 15 amino acids. Here the CDR3 reads CASSYSPVLNTEAFF. In nucleotides, the CDR3 is TGTGCCAGCAGTTACTCGCCGGTCCTGAACACTGAAGCTTTCTTT.

This clone was observed once. The genes are TRBV9 and TRBJ1-2; D is unclear. The CDR3 has 16 amino acids. CDR1 and CDR2 (germline): SGDLS, YYNGEE. Trimming left V 0 bases short and J 7 bases short, with 19 bases between. The CDR3 DNA sequence: TGTGCCAGCAGCGTAGAAAGGCAGCCAGAGGGTCGTGGCTACACCTTC. This sequence encodes CASSVERQPEGRGYTF.

This chain links TRBV4-2 with TRBJ2-3; maybe TRBD2 (5 bases). The CDR3 is made up of 16 amino acids. Germline CDR1 and CDR2: LGHNA and YNFKEQ. Trimming took 1 base from V and 2 from J, leaving 13 bases between them. CDR3 in DNA: TGTGCCAGCAGCCAAGGACGGGCGGGTTACACAGATACGCAGTATTTT. As protein: CASSQGRAGYTDTQYF.

This clone was observed once. V gene TRBV19 combines with J gene TRBJ2-2; 7 nucleotides match TRBD1. Germline V gene data show CDR1 as LNHDA and CDR2 as SQIVND (reference sequence). The CDR3 runs to 15 residues. V shed 5 bases and J 0 bases; nucleotides not matched to a gene: 3. CDR3 protein: CASSSGQTNTGELFF. In DNA, the CDR3 is TGTGCCAGTAGTTCGGGACAGACGAACACCGGGGAGCTGTTTTTT.

The CDR3: CASSSLLSGNSGNTIYF. The CDR3 region has the DNA TGTGCCAGCAGCTCGCTCCTGAGCGGAAACTCTGGAAACACCATATATTTT. V usage is TRBV11-2 and J usage is TRBJ1-3; D is uncertain. The length of the CDR3 is 17 residues. The V gene lost 4 bases and the J gene lost 0 bases, with 16 bases spanning the gap. Germline V gene sequence: CDR1 SGHAT, CDR2 FQNNGV.

The rearrangement joins TRBV5-6 to TRBJ2-3; 12 nucleotides align to TRBD2. This CDR3 has 16 residues. V dropped 3 bases and J dropped 6; count of bases not matched to a gene: 8. Germline-derived CDR1 and CDR2 are SGHDT and YYEEEE. Written as DNA, the CDR3 is TGTGCCAGCAGCTCCCTGACTAGCGGGGGACGGGATACGCAGTATTTT. Protein product: CASSSLTSGGRDTQYF.

This clone was observed a handful of times. This rearrangement joins TRBV30 to TRBJ1-1; D is possibly TRBD1 (5 bases). Germline CDR1 reads GTSNPN; CDR2 reads SVGIG (reference sequence). V lost 8 bases and J 3 bases, leaving 10 bases between the germline ends. This CDR3 comprises 11 residues. CDR3 amino acids: CAGDSYTEAFF. Here the CDR3 DNA reads TGTGCCGGTGACAGTTACACTGAAGCTTTCTTT.

The chain employs TRBV19 and TRBJ1-2; 8 positions agree with TRBD1. The germline gives CDR1 LNHDA, CDR2 SQIVND (reference sequence). Trimming took 7 bases from V and 7 from J; bases not matched to a gene: 8. The CDR3 totals 13 residues. The CDR3 loop reads CASISQGAAGYTF. In nucleotides, the CDR3 is TGTGCCAGTATTAGTCAGGGGGCGGCTGGCTACACCTTC.

This clone occurred a few times. CDR3 residues: CASSPDSPRNTEAFF. The CDR3 DNA is TGTGCCAGCAGCCCGGACAGTCCAAGGAACACTGAAGCTTTCTTT. The V gene is TRBV7-9, the J gene TRBJ1-1; a possible D gene is TRBD1 (6 bases). CDR1 is SEHNR, CDR2 FQNEAQ, per germline (reference sequence). This CDR3 contains 15 residues. The V end was cut by 5 bases, the J end by 1 base, with 14 bases between.